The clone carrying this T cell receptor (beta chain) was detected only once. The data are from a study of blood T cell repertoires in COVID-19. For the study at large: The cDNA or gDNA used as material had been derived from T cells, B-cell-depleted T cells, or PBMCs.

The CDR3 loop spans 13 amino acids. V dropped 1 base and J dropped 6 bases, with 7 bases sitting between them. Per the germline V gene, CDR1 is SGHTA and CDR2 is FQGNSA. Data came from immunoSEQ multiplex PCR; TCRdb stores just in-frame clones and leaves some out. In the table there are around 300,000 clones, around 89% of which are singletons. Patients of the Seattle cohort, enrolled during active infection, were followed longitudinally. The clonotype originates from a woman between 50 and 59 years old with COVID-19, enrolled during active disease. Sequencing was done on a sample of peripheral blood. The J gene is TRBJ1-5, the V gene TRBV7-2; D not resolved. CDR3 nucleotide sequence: TGTGCCAGCAGCTTAGATTTAGTTCAGCCCCAGCATTTT. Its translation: CASSLDLVQPQHF.